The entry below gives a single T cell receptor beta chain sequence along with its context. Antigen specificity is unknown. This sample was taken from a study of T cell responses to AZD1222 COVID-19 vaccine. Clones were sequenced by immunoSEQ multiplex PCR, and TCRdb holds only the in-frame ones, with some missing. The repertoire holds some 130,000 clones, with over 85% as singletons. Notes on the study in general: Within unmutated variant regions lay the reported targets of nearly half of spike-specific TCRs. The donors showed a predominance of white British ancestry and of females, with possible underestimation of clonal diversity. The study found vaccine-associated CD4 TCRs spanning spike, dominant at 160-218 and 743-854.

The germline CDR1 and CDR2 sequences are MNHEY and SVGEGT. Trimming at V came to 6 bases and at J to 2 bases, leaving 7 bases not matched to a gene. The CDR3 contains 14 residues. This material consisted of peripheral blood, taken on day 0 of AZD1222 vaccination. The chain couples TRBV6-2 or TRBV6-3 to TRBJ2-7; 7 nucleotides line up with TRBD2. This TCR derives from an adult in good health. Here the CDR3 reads CASSPAAGAYEQYF. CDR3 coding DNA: TGTGCCAGCAGCCCGGCCGCGGGGGCCTACGAGCAGTACTTC.